These T cell receptor beta chains were read from a single sample in a study of human T cells and chemical hapten exposure. TCRdb re-analysed the RACE reads in MiXCR, keeping a single row per CDR3 protein. The table includes 74,000 or so distinct CDR3 sequences, 12% detected once. The starting material was whole blood, obtained in connection with sensitization to the hapten diphenylcyclopropenone (DPC). Receptors were obtained from a woman aged 60-75 years with alopecia areata. Some clones in this sample may be carry-over from other donors' samples. The CDR3 runs from the conserved cysteine through the conserved F or W. D genes are given only for firm matches. Clone size is shown for a subset of rows, as once, few, many or a class of expanded clone.

j_call	clone_size	d_call	v_call	cdr3_nt	cdr3_aa
TRBJ1-5	NA	TRBD1	TRBV5-5	TGTGCCAGCAGCAGTACAGGGGTTAATCAGCCCCAGCATTTT	CASSSTGVNQPQHF
TRBJ2-5	many	TRBD1	TRBV6-6	TGTGCCAGCAGTTGGACAGGGCAAGAGACCCAGTACTTC	CASSWTGQETQYF
TRBJ2-7	many	TRBD2	TRBV10-2	TGCGCCAGCAGTGAGCAGTCTAGCGGGGCCTACGAGCAGTACTTC	CASSEQSSGAYEQYF
TRBJ1-1	few	NA	TRBV7-8	TGTGCCAGCAGCTTAATCCGTTCTTTCAGGAACACTGAAGCTTTCTTT	CASSLIRSFRNTEAFF
TRBJ1-1	few	NA	TRBV18	TGTGCCAGCTCACCAGGGGTCGGGGGCACTGAAGCTTTCTTT	CASSPGVGGTEAFF
TRBJ1-1	NA	NA	TRBV6-6	TGTGCCAGCACCCCGGGTCCCGCTGAAGCTTTCTTT	CASTPGPAEAFF
TRBJ1-1	many	NA	TRBV2	TGTGCCAGTACAGCGCCCTCCACTGAAGCTTTCTTT	CASTAPSTEAFF
TRBJ2-7	NA	NA	TRBV20-1	TGCAGTGCTAGTGAATTCGGACGCATGAACTCCTACGAGCAGTACTTC	CSASEFGRMNSYEQYF
TRBJ1-1	many	TRBD1	TRBV15	TGTGCCACCAGCAGAGATCTAGGGGACAGACCTACTGAAGCTTTCTTT	CATSRDLGDRPTEAFF
TRBJ1-1	NA	NA	TRBV21-1	TGTGCCAGCAGCAAAGATCACACTGAAGCTTTCTTT	CASSKDHTEAFF
TRBJ2-3	many	NA	TRBV20-1	TGCAGTGCCGAGGGGGGGTCCCACACAGATACGCAGTATTTT	CSAEGGSHTDTQYF
TRBJ2-3	NA	NA	TRBV11-1	TGTGCCAGCAGCTTAGTGCGGGGCAGCACAGATACGCAGTATTTT	CASSLVRGSTDTQYF
TRBJ2-3	many	NA	TRBV3-1	TGTGCCAGCAGCCGGCAGAACAGAGATACGCAGTATTTT	CASSRQNRDTQYF
TRBJ2-7	many	TRBD2	TRBV5-1	TGCGCCAGCAGCTTGGAGGGGCGGGGGAACTACTTC	CASSLEGRGNYF
TRBJ1-1	NA	NA	TRBV30	TGTGCCTGGAGTGTACGGGAGGGAGCTTTCTTT	CAWSVREGAFF
TRBJ1-5	NA	NA	TRBV2	TGTGCCAGCAGTGACATCTCCTCAGGGCCTAATAGCAATCAGCCCCAGCATTTT	CASSDISSGPNSNQPQHF
TRBJ2-7	few	NA	TRBV14	TGTGCCAGCAGCCAAGGAGAGATGGCGGTCTCCTACGAGCAGTACTTC	CASSQGEMAVSYEQYF
TRBJ2-7	many	NA	TRBV7-8	TGTGCCAGCAGCGGAAAGGTCTATCAGGGGTTCTACGAGCAGTACTTC	CASSGKVYQGFYEQYF
TRBJ1-2	many	TRBD1	TRBV20-1	TGCAGTGCTAGTACAGGGGTTCTTAATGGCTACACCTTC	CSASTGVLNGYTF
TRBJ2-7	many	NA	TRBV5-1	TGCGCCAGCAGCTATAGCGCGGTAAGCTACGAGCAGTACTTC	CASSYSAVSYEQYF
TRBJ2-2	few	NA	TRBV2	TGTGCCAGCATTCTTCAGGGGTCCGGGGAGCTGTTTTTT	CASILQGSGELFF
TRBJ2-3	many	NA	TRBV6-6	TGTGCCAGCAGTTACTCATTAGGGGGAGATACGCAGTATTTT	CASSYSLGGDTQYF
TRBJ1-1	NA	NA	TRBV4-1	TGCGCCAGCAGCCAAAAGATCACGATGAACACTGAAGCTTTCTTT	CASSQKITMNTEAFF
TRBJ2-7	few	NA	TRBV30	TGTGCCTGGAGTGGGTCTTACGAGCAGTACTTC	CAWSGSYEQYF
TRBJ2-5	NA	NA	TRBV7-2	TGTGCCAGCAGCTCACTGCGGGCCCAGTACTTC	CASSSLRAQYF
TRBJ2-2	few	NA	TRBV12-3/TRBV12-4	TGTGCCAGCAGTTTGATCCCGGACAAACACGGGGAGCTGTTTTTT	CASSLIPDKHGELFF
TRBJ1-3	NA	NA	TRBV6-6	TGTGCCAGCAGCCCCCAGGGGTCCACCATATATTTT	CASSPQGSTIYF
TRBJ1-1	NA	TRBD1	TRBV29-1	TGCAGCGTGCCCCGGACAGGACCTAGCACTGAAGCTTTCTTT	CSVPRTGPSTEAFF
TRBJ1-5	NA	NA	TRBV5-1	TGCGCCAGCAGCTTAACCGGAAATCAGCCCCAGCATTTT	CASSLTGNQPQHF
TRBJ2-3	NA	NA	TRBV15	TGTGCCACCAGGGACGGGGTTGCGCAGTATTTT	CATRDGVAQYF